Shown below are 11 T cell receptor beta chains from a single sample sequenced in a study of shared clonotypes between healthy human individuals. The repertoire was sequenced with immunoSEQ multiplex PCR; TCRdb's copy has only in-frame clones and lacks some. The sample has some 320,000 clones, over 75% seen once. The sample comprised memory CD8+ T cells sorted from blood. The subset denotes: CD45RO+ cells pooled with CCR7-negative TemRA cells. The receptors stem from a man aged 18 to 29 in good health.

Only one count was recorded for this clone. The rearrangement uses TRBV5-4 and TRBJ2-7, with D perhaps TRBD2 (5 bases). The germline CDR1 and CDR2 sequences are SGHNT and YYREEE (reference sequence). V was trimmed by 4 bases and J by 2 bases, leaving 16 bases between them. The CDR3 sequence is 15 residues long. The CDR3 nucleotides read TGTGCCAGCAGCCCGACTACCCTAAAACCCTACGAGCAGTACTTC. Translated: CASSPTTLKPYEQYF.

The rearrangement joins TRBV11-3 to TRBJ2-2, with D uncertain. V lost 5 bases and J lost 1, with 11 bases in between. CDR1 and CDR2 (germline): SGHNT, YENEEA. The CDR3 is made up of 15 amino acids. The CDR3 region is CASSLRAENTGELFF. CDR3 bases: TGTGCCAGCAGCCTTCGGGCGGAGAACACCGGGGAGCTGTTTTTT.

The chain has TRBV9 and TRBJ2-5; D is uncertain. This CDR3 contains 15 residues. Germline-derived CDR1 and CDR2 are SGDLS and YYNGEE. Trimming stripped 0 bases from V and 4 bases from J, with 13 bases between. The CDR3 DNA reads TGTGCCAGCAGCGTAGAATGGGCAGACCGAGAGACCCAGTACTTC. It encodes CASSVEWADRETQYF.

Worth noting for this clone: Additional DNA sequences in this sample encode the identical CDR3. Here the CDR3 DNA reads TGTGCCAGCAGTTTAACAGGAGGAAACACTGAAGCTTTCTTT. This sequence encodes CASSLTGGNTEAFF. The rearrangement uses TRBV28 and TRBJ1-1, with D possibly being TRBD1 (5 bases). Germline V gene sequence: CDR1 MDHEN, CDR2 SYDVKM. Trimming cost V 2 bases and J 2 bases, with 9 bases left between them. This CDR3 region has 14 residues.

CDR3 amino acids: CASSLALGEALNTEAFF. CDR3 nucleotide sequence: TGTGCCAGCAGCTTGGCGCTGGGGGAGGCCCTGAACACTGAAGCTTTCTTT. The rearrangement uses TRBV5-6 and TRBJ1-1; the D gene is possibly TRBD1 (5 bases). CDR1 and CDR2 from the germline V gene are SGHDT and YYEEEE. V lost 0 bases and J 0 bases, leaving 15 bases between the germline ends. The CDR3 consists of 17 residues.

J is TRBJ2-7 and V is TRBV28; D not certain. CDR1 is MDHEN, CDR2 SYDVKM, per germline. V was trimmed by 2 bases and J by 3 bases, leaving 8 bases between them. The CDR3 runs 13 residues. The CDR3 loop is CASSLGMGYEQYF. The DNA of the CDR3 is TGTGCCAGCAGTTTAGGCATGGGCTACGAGCAGTACTTC.

The chain recombines TRBV7-2 with TRBJ2-7; 10 bases match TRBD1. Germline assignment: CDR1 SGHTA and CDR2 FQGNSA. This CDR3 has 15 residues. Trimming took 4 bases from V and 4 from J; bases not matched to a gene: 7. CDR3 in amino acids: CASSSPGQGKYEQYF. The CDR3 bases are TGTGCCAGCAGCTCGCCGGGACAGGGGAAATACGAGCAGTACTTC.

CDR3 coding DNA: TGTGCCAGCAGCCATCGCCGGGACAGGGGAAACTACGAGCAGTACTTC. It translates to CASSHRRDRGNYEQYF. V is TRBV4-2 and J is TRBJ2-7; 10 bases map to TRBD1. CDR1 is LGHNA and CDR2 is YNFKEQ in the germline V gene. This CDR3 has 16 residues. The J segment lost 3 bases and the V segment lost 3 bases, leaving 8 bases of the junction unmatched.

The chain joins TRBV9 to TRBJ1-1, with a weak D call TRBD1 (6 bases). CDR3 size: 15 residues. Deletions cut 8 bases from V and 4 bases from J, with 21 bases between. CDR1 and CDR2 from the germline V gene are SGDLS and YYNGEE. The CDR3 DNA sequence: TGTGCCAGTAGTATGGACAGTTCCTTTGGCACTGAAGCTTTCTTT. This codes for CASSMDSSFGTEAFF.

The chain combines TRBV6-5 with TRBJ2-5; either TRBD1 or TRBD2 may supply D (5 bases each). Germline V CDR1 and CDR2: MNHEY, SVGAGI. The CDR3 loop spans 15 amino acids. The V end was cut by 3 bases, the J end by 1 base, with 12 bases between. CDR3 sequence: CASSYGGGGQETQYF. The CDR3, as DNA: TGTGCCAGCAGTTATGGGGGTGGAGGCCAAGAGACCCAGTACTTC.

This clone was observed once. The chain joins TRBV28 to TRBJ2-7; 11 nucleotides agree with TRBD1. This CDR3 is 14 amino acids long. Germline CDR1 and CDR2: MDHEN and SYDVKM. Trimming cost V 5 bases and J 3 bases; bases outside gene matches: 3. The CDR3 DNA follows: TGTGCCAGCAGTGGGGGGACAGGGGGCTACGAGCAGTACTTC. It specifies CASSGGTGGYEQYF.